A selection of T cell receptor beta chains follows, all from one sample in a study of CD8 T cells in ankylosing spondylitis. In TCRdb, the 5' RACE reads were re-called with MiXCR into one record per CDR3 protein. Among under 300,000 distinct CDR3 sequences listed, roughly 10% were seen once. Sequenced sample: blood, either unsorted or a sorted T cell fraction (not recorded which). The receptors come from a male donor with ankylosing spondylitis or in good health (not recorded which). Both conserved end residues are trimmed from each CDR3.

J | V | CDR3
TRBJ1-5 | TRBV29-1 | SVVLRGLNQPQH
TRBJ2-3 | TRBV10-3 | AISMGPGASTDTQY
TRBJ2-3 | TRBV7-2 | ASSLSSGNTDTQY
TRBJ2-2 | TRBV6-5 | ASTLTGNGGITGEPL
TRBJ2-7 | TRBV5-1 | ASSSGGAQGAYEQY
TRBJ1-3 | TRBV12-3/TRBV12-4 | ASSPGASSGNTIY
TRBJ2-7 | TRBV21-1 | ASSTNLVQY
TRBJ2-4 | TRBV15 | ATTVSAGAKNIQY
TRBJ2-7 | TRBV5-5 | ASSLETSPSYEKY
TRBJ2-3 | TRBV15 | ATSISLAGITDTQY
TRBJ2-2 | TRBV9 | ASTREPNTGELF
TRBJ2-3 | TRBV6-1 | ASSPYRVTDTQY
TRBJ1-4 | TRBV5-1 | ASSYAGGDEKLF
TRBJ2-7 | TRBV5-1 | ASSSPGPYYEQY
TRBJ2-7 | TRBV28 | ASRPAFASYEQY
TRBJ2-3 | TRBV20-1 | SARRAGGPPADTQY
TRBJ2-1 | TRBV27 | ASSLTSGRGDEQF
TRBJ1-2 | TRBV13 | ASSFRGQGGYT
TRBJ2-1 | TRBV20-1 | SASFQRGTNEQF
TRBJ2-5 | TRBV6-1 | ASSSPEVGKTQY
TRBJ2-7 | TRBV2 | ASSEVEGRPEQY
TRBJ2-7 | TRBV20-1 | SARDLGSSYYSYEQY
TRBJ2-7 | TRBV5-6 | ASSFFGSGEQY
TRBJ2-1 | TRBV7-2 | ASSSHVASYAEQF
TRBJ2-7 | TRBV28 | ASSLLYEQY
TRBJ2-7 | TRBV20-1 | SARVPASGYEQY
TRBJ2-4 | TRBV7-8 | ASSLPGQGVSELAKNIQY
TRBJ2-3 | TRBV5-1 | ASSLAIVFHRSTDTQY
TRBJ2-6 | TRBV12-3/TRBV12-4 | ASRDISGANVLT
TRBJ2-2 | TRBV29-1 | SASNGELF
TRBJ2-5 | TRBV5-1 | ASSLSPGIDQETQY
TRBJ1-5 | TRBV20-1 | SARVGLYSNQPQH
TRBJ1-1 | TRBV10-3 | AIFMNTEAF
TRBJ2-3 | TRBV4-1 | ASSQRASTGINTDTQY
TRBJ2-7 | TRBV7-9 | ASTLGQGPYEQY
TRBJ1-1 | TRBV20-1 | SARAPRGAISMNTEAF
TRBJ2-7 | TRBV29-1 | SVRSGGAPYEQY
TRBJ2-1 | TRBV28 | ASSLGTSGRNEQF